The 30 T cell receptor beta chains presented below share a single source sample, sequenced in a study of blood T cell repertoires in COVID-19. The table came from immunoSEQ multiplex PCR; TCRdb's copy has only in-frame clones and leaves some out. The repertoire includes around 140,000 clones, around 79% of them detected once, and just under 3% sits in the top ten. Sequencing input: PBMCs or T cells enriched from blood (not recorded which). The source of these receptors is a woman between 50 and 59 years old who had recovered from COVID-19.

The chain carries TRBV7-9 and TRBJ2-3; a weak D match, TRBD1 (6 bases). Germline-derived CDR1 and CDR2 are SEHNR and FQNEAQ (reference sequence). The CDR3 has 14 residues. Trimming removed 6 bases at V and 1 base at J, with 11 bases between. In DNA, the CDR3 is TGTGCCAGCAGTCCAAACAGGGGCACAGATACGCAGTATTTT. Its translation: CASSPNRGTDTQYF.

The table lists this clone with a few counts. The chain uses TRBV5-1 and TRBJ1-1; D is perhaps TRBD1 (5 bases). The germline gives CDR1 SGHRS, CDR2 YFSETQ. The V end was cut by 8 bases, the J end by 0 bases, with 23 bases between. The CDR3 has 17 residues. The CDR3 region is CASSRTGGGDMNTEAFF. CDR3 nucleotides: TGCGCCAGTTCCCGTACCGGGGGGGGAGACATGAACACTGAAGCTTTCTTT.

V is TRBV27 and J is TRBJ2-7, with unresolved D. V lost 6 bases and J lost 0, with 9 bases in between. Per germline, CDR1 MNHEY and CDR2 SMNVEV (reference sequence). The CDR3 has 13 residues. CDR3 protein: CASRTFSSYEQYF. CDR3 nucleotide sequence: TGTGCCAGCAGGACTTTTAGCTCCTACGAGCAGTACTTC.

The chain is built from TRBV28 and TRBJ2-7; 9 bases are shared with TRBD2. Germline CDR1 MDHEN, CDR2 SYDVKM. J lost 2 bases, V lost 2 bases, and 1 base had no gene match. The CDR3 is 14 amino acids. CDR3 in amino acids: CASSLVAGAYEQYF. The CDR3 DNA sequence: TGTGCCAGCAGTTTAGTAGCGGGAGCCTACGAGCAGTACTTC. Full variable domain (missing parts from reference TRBV28 and TRBJ2-7): DVKVTQSSRYLVKRTGEKVFLECVQDMDHENMFWYRQDPGLGLRLIYFSYDVKMKEKGDIPEGYSVSREKKERFSLILESASTNQTSMYLCASSLVAGAYEQYFGPGTRLTVT.

This clone was picked up a small number of times. V is TRBV6-1 and J is TRBJ1-2, with D perhaps matching TRBD1 (6 bases). The CDR3 sequence is 16 residues long. Trimming cost V 0 bases and J 7 bases, with 18 bases left between them. From germline, CDR1 is MNHNS and CDR2 SASEGT. DNA for the CDR3: TGTGCCAGCAGTGAAGCGCTTGGGGAGGGGGTAAGTGGCTACACCTTC. Its translation is CASSEALGEGVSGYTF.

This clone was counted a few times. V and J are TRBV6-4 and TRBJ2-3; 8 positions agree with TRBD2. The CDR3 is 16 residues long. CDR1 is MRHNA and CDR2 is SNTAGT in the germline V gene. V was pared by 0 bases and J by 0 bases, with 2 bases of the junction left unmatched. The CDR3: CASSDSAGGSTDTQYF. The CDR3, as DNA: TGTGCCAGCAGTGACTCTGCGGGGGGCAGCACAGATACGCAGTATTTT.

This clone has just one count. The genes are TRBV11-2 and TRBJ2-7, with 11 bases lining up with TRBD2. The germline V gene has CDR1 SGHAT and CDR2 FQNNGV. CDR3 size: 14 residues. After removal of 5 bases from V and 4 bases from J, the junction contained 4 bases not matched to a gene. Here the CDR3 DNA reads TGTGCCAGCAGCCACACTAGCGGGAGTTACGAGCAGTACTTC. Its protein product is CASSHTSGSYEQYF.

This rearrangement joins TRBV11-2 to TRBJ2-7, with D maybe TRBD2 (6 bases). V lost 5 bases and J lost 2, with 19 bases in between. CDR1 and CDR2 (germline): SGHAT, FQNNGV. The length of the CDR3 is 16 residues. CDR3 in DNA: TGTGCCAGCAGCCTGCGAGGAGGGACTGGGCCCTACGAGCAGTACTTC. Translating gives CASSLRGGTGPYEQYF.

The V and J genes are TRBV4-1 and TRBJ1-1; tentative D call: TRBD1 (6 bases). V lost 8 bases and J 4 bases, leaving 14 bases between the germline ends. CDR1 is MGHRA and CDR2 is YSYEKL in the germline V gene. The CDR3 is made up of 13 amino acids. The CDR3 loop reads CASGRGWSTEAFF. The CDR3 DNA reads as TGCGCCAGCGGCAGGGGCTGGAGCACTGAAGCTTTCTTT.

The V and J genes are TRBV6-5 and TRBJ2-3; no clear D gene. Between the trimmed V and J ends, which lost 6 bases and 2 bases, there was a span of 3 bases. CDR3 length equals 11 residues. Germline V gives CDR1 MNHEY, CDR2 SVGAGI. For the CDR3, the DNA is TGTGCCAGCAGGTACACAGATACGCAGTATTTT. Translated: CASRYTDTQYF.

The V gene is TRBV7-3, the J gene TRBJ2-1, with a tentative D call TRBD2 (5 bases). V lost 3 bases and J 8 bases, leaving 8 bases between the germline ends. From germline, CDR1 is SGHTA and CDR2 FQGTGA. This CDR3 has 12 amino acids. The CDR3 loop is CASSFSSDEQFF. CDR3 in DNA: TGTGCCAGCAGCTTCAGTAGCGATGAGCAGTTCTTC.

The rearrangement links TRBV7-3 to TRBJ2-1, with 9 bases matching TRBD1. CDR1 is SGHTA and CDR2 is FQGTGA in the germline V gene. The CDR3 covers 13 residues. V dropped 3 bases and J dropped 9; count of bases not matched to a gene: 3. The CDR3 protein is CASSFGTGSEQFF. The DNA for the CDR3 is TGTGCCAGCAGCTTCGGGACAGGGAGTGAGCAGTTCTTC.

This rearrangement joins TRBV5-6 to TRBJ2-7; 8 nucleotides match TRBD1. CDR1 and CDR2 (germline): SGHDT, YYEEEE. The CDR3 is 14 amino acids. Trimming took 3 bases from V and 3 from J; bases not matched to a gene: 5. The CDR3 nucleotides read TGTGCCAGCAGCTACGACAGGGGACTCTACGAGCAGTACTTC. Its translation: CASSYDRGLYEQYF.

J is TRBJ1-6 and V is TRBV5-6; D may be TRBD1 (5 bases). With 0 bases removed from V and 10 bases from J, the gap between germline ends came to 17 bases. This CDR3 is built from 16 residues. Germline values: CDR1 SGHDT, CDR2 YYEEEE. CDR3 residues: CASSLGAGQFYSPLHF. The CDR3 DNA is TGTGCCAGCAGCTTGGGAGCGGGGCAATTCTACTCACCCCTCCACTTT. The variable domain in full, with the rest retrieved from reference TRBV5-6 and TRBJ1-6, is DAGVTQSPTHLIKTRGQQVTLRCSPKSGHDTVSWYQQALGQGPQFIFQYYEEEERQRGNFPDRFSGHQFPNYSSELNVNALLLGDSALYLCASSLGAGQFYSPLHFGNGTRLTVT.

The rearrangement links TRBV2 to TRBJ1-5; no definite D call. With 2 bases removed from V and 1 base from J, the gap between germline ends came to 9 bases. In germline, CDR1 is SNHLY, CDR2 FYNNEI. The CDR3 extends over 15 amino acids. In DNA, the CDR3 is TGTGCCAGCAGTGAACCCGGCAGGAGCAATCAGCCCCAGCATTTT. Its protein product is CASSEPGRSNQPQHF.

The chain couples TRBV4-2 to TRBJ1-4; 8 bases are a match to TRBD1. The V gene's germline CDR1 is LGHNA and CDR2 YNFKEQ. The CDR3 is 16 amino acids. Trimming cost V 0 bases and J 5 bases; bases outside gene matches: 5. CDR3 sequence reads: CASSQDGAGGNEKLFF. The DNA of the CDR3 is TGTGCCAGCAGCCAAGATGGGGCAGGGGGCAATGAAAAACTGTTTTTT.

The chain links TRBV3-1 (or the pseudogene TRBV3-2) to TRBJ1-1, with D tentatively TRBD1 (5 bases). The ends were cut back, 0 bases at V and 4 bases at J, with 12 bases in the middle. The germline gives CDR1 LGHDT, CDR2 YNNKEL (reference sequence). The CDR3 length is 15 residues. This CDR3 reads CASSQDSRVGTEAFF. CDR3 nucleotide sequence: TGTGCCAGCAGCCAAGATTCCAGGGTAGGCACTGAAGCTTTCTTT.

This chain links TRBV6-1 with TRBJ1-2; 8 bases align to TRBD1. The CDR3 runs 15 residues. CDR1 is MNHNS and CDR2 is SASEGT in the germline V gene. V gave up 2 bases and J gave up 3 bases; unmatched junction bases: 5. The DNA for the CDR3 is TGTGCCAGCAGTGAAAGGGCAGGGGGCTACTATGGCTACACCTTC. This translates into CASSERAGGYYGYTF.

The J gene is TRBJ2-1, the V gene TRBV28; 9 bases line up with TRBD2. Germline CDR1 and CDR2: MDHEN and SYDVKM. There are 16 residues in the CDR3. Trimming took 3 bases from V and 2 from J; bases not matched to a gene: 5. The CDR3 spells CASSFGIAGAYNEQFF. DNA for the CDR3: TGTGCCAGCAGTTTTGGGATAGCGGGGGCCTACAATGAGCAGTTCTTC.

The V gene is TRBV28, the J gene TRBJ2-7; D is perhaps TRBD1 (6 bases). Germline V gives CDR1 MDHEN, CDR2 SYDVKM. CDR3 size: 13 residues. Trimming took off 3 bases at V and 2 bases at J, with 8 bases between the two ends. As DNA, the CDR3 is TGTGCCAGCAGTTTCAGGGGTGCCTACGAGCAGTACTTC. Residues: CASSFRGAYEQYF. Together with reference TRBV28 and TRBJ2-7, the CDR3 gives the full variable domain: DVKVTQSSRYLVKRTGEKVFLECVQDMDHENMFWYRQDPGLGLRLIYFSYDVKMKEKGDIPEGYSVSREKKERFSLILESASTNQTSMYLCASSFRGAYEQYFGPGTRLTVT.

Turning to this clone: The junction departs from the called germline gene at one end, perhaps through a read error. The chain links TRBV4-2 to TRBJ2-7, with 12 bases lining up with TRBD2. CDR1 is LGHNA, CDR2 YNFKEQ, per germline. The CDR3 runs 17 residues. CDR3 coding DNA: TGTGCCAGCAGCAAAGAGGCTAGCGGGAGGGGGCCCCGCGAGCAGTACTTC. Translation gives CASSKEASGRGPREQYF.

The sample holds a few counts of this clone. The chain combines TRBV2 with TRBJ1-5, with 7 bases aligning to TRBD1. Germline V lookup: CDR1 SNHLY, CDR2 FYNNEI. The ends lost 8 bases at V and 3 bases at J; junction bases unmatched: 7. This CDR3 comprises 14 residues. The CDR3 reads CASAIQGHNQPQHF. CDR3 DNA sequence: TGTGCCAGCGCAATACAGGGGCACAATCAGCCCCAGCATTTT.

The rearrangement joins TRBV5-4 to TRBJ2-7; 9 positions agree with TRBD1. In germline, CDR1 is SGHNT, CDR2 YYREEE (reference sequence). J was trimmed by 4 bases and V by 0 bases; bases with no gene match: 5. There are 15 residues in the CDR3. CDR3 in amino acids: CASSLGGTGRYEQYF. The CDR3 region has the DNA TGTGCCAGCAGCTTGGGGGGGACAGGGAGATACGAGCAGTACTTC.

The rearrangement joins TRBV1 to TRBJ2-1; the table calls TRBD2, which could not be checked here. TRBV1 is noted as a pseudogene. This CDR3 spans 15 amino acids. The CDR3 coding sequence is TGCACCAGCAGCCAAGCTTGCACTGGCTACAATGAGCAGTTCTTC. As protein: CTSSQACTGYNEQFF.

This chain links TRBV3-1 (or the pseudogene TRBV3-2) with TRBJ2-1; D call uncertain. Germline V CDR1 and CDR2: LGHDT, YNNKEL (reference sequence). Trimming shortened V by 6 bases and J by 9 bases, and 12 bases separated the two germline ends. The CDR3 runs 12 residues. The CDR3 reads CASSTPPGEQFF. The DNA of the CDR3 is TGTGCCAGCAGTACCCCCCCCGGTGAGCAGTTCTTC.

The rearrangement joins TRBV11-3 to TRBJ1-1; 8 bases map to TRBD1. From germline, CDR1 is SGHNT and CDR2 YENEEA. This CDR3 is built from 14 residues. Germline trimming cut 4 bases from V and 13 bases from J; bases unmatched to any gene: 14. CDR3 DNA: TGTGCCAGCAGCTCACAGGGGGACCATACTTTTAGTTTCTTT. Residues: CASSSQGDHTFSFF.

The chain carries TRBV25-1 and TRBJ1-6; TRBD1 matches 9 bases. Trimming at V came to 4 bases and at J to 7 bases, leaving 8 bases not matched to a gene. The CDR3 consists of 16 residues. Germline CDR1 reads MGHDK; CDR2 reads SYGVNS. DNA for the CDR3: TGTGCCAGCAGTGCCTCGACAGGGGGGGGGAATTCACCCCTCCACTTT. Translation gives CASSASTGGGNSPLHF.

The chain employs TRBV14 and TRBJ2-6; tentatively, D is TRBD1 (6 bases). Germline V lookup: CDR1 SGHDN, CDR2 FVKESK. The CDR3 spans 17 residues. Deletions cut 1 base from V and 3 bases from J, with 13 bases between. The CDR3 DNA sequence: TGTGCCAGCAGCCAAGGTTCAGGGGATGATGGGGCCAACGTCCTGACTTTC. Protein product: CASSQGSGDDGANVLTF.

The V gene is TRBV27, the J gene TRBJ1-4, with 9 bases that match TRBD1. CDR3 size: 14 residues. The V gene's germline CDR1 is MNHEY and CDR2 SMNVEV (reference sequence). V was clipped by 6 bases and J by 8 bases; unmatched bases: 7. DNA of the CDR3: TGTGCCAGCAGCGAACAGGGGGCTCGGGAAAAACTGTTTTTT. Amino acids: CASSEQGAREKLFF.

In its sample, this clone was seen once. This sequence joins TRBV7-2 and TRBJ2-7, with D possibly TRBD1 on 5 matching bases. The CDR3 has 13 residues. CDR1 and CDR2 from the germline V gene are SGHTA and FQGNSA. The germline V and J ends were trimmed by 2 bases and 5 bases, with 10 bases remaining between them. CDR3 amino acids: CASSLRQLHEQYF. CDR3 coding DNA: TGTGCCAGCAGCTTAAGACAGCTCCACGAGCAGTACTTC. The whole variable domain, filled in from reference TRBV7-2 and TRBJ2-7, reads GAGVSQSPSNKVTEKGKDVELRCDPISGHTALYWYRQSLGQGLEFLIYFQGNSAPDKSGLPSDRFSAERTGGSVSTLTIQRTQQEDSAVYLCASSLRQLHEQYFGPGTRLTVT.